One and the same sample provided the 28 T cell receptor beta chains below, sequenced in a study of T cell responses to AZD1222 COVID-19 vaccine. TCRdb's table, derived via immunoSEQ multiplex PCR, lists solely in-frame clones and lacks some. This table has about 150,000 clones, about 87% appearing once. The starting material was peripheral blood, obtained 28 days after the second AZD1222 dose. These receptors were obtained from an adult who received the AZD1222 COVID-19 vaccine.

The rearrangement uses TRBV7-3 and TRBJ2-2; D remains unclear. The germline V gene encodes CDR1 SGHTA and CDR2 FQGTGA. The V and J ends lost 2 bases and 0 bases respectively, with 10 bases between them. This CDR3 is built from 16 residues. CDR3 sequence (DNA): TGTGCCAGCAGCTTAGATCCGGGTCCGAACACCGGGGAGCTGTTTTTT. Residues: CASSLDPGPNTGELFF.

V gene TRBV19 combines with J gene TRBJ2-7; 12 nucleotides match TRBD1. Per germline, CDR1 LNHDA and CDR2 SQIVND (reference sequence). J lost 4 bases, V lost 6 bases, and 10 bases had no gene match. CDR3 length: 16 amino acids. CDR3 in DNA: TGTGCCAGTAGCCAATACCGGGACAGGGGGCTTTACGAGCAGTACTTC. This gives the protein CASSQYRDRGLYEQYF.

There are a few counts of this clone. The genes are TRBV7-2 and TRBJ1-5; D is possibly TRBD1 (5 bases). V was trimmed by 5 bases and J by 5 bases, leaving 10 bases between them. CDR1 SGHTA and CDR2 FQGNSA come from the germline V gene. The length of the CDR3 is 13 residues. The CDR3 loop reads CASSLGTYQPQHF. Here the CDR3 DNA reads TGTGCCAGCAGCCTTGGGACCTATCAGCCCCAGCATTTT.

This rearrangement joins TRBV7-2 to TRBJ2-5, with D perhaps TRBD1 or TRBD2 (5 bases each). Germline CDR1 reads SGHTA; CDR2 reads FQGNSA. CDR3 size: 14 residues. V dropped 2 bases and J dropped 0 bases, with 7 bases sitting between them. Here the CDR3 DNA reads TGTGCCAGCAGCTTACAGGGAGACCAAGAGACCCAGTACTTC. It yields the protein CASSLQGDQETQYF.

The chain couples TRBV2 to TRBJ2-1; D gene uncertain. CDR3 length equals 17 residues. The germline V gene encodes CDR1 SNHLY and CDR2 FYNNEI. Trimming stripped 2 bases from V and 0 bases from J, with 14 bases between. CDR3 sequence: CASSERGSLSSYNEQFF. Here the CDR3 DNA reads TGTGCCAGCAGTGAAAGAGGCTCCCTGAGCTCCTACAATGAGCAGTTCTTC.

V gene TRBV28 combines with J gene TRBJ1-5, with TRBD1 matching 8 bases. Looked up from germline, CDR1 is MDHEN and CDR2 is SYDVKM. This CDR3 has 18 amino acids. J was trimmed by 1 base and V by 4 bases; bases with no gene match: 12. Written as DNA, the CDR3 is TGTGCCAGCAGTTCAACTCGACAGGGGCCCCGAAGCAATCAGCCCCAGCATTTT. It translates to CASSSTRQGPRSNQPQHF.

This clone was counted between two and nine times. The J gene is TRBJ2-3, the V gene TRBV30; D is undetermined. The CDR3 has 14 amino acids. Germline V CDR1 and CDR2: GTSNPN, SVGIG (reference sequence). Trimming took 3 bases from V and 1 from J, leaving 11 bases between them. CDR3 region: CAWSLGPGTDTQYF. The CDR3 DNA follows: TGTGCCTGGAGCCTAGGCCCGGGCACAGATACGCAGTATTTT. Full variable domain (rest looked up from reference TRBV30 and TRBJ2-3): SQTIHQWPATLVQPVGSPLSLECTVEGTSNPNLYWYRQAAGRGLQLLFYSVGIGQISSEVPQNLSASRPQDRQFILSSKKLLLSDSGFYLCAWSLGPGTDTQYFGPGTRLTVL.

This chain connects TRBV3-1 (or the pseudogene TRBV3-2) to TRBJ1-3; D gene uncertain. The V and J ends lost 4 bases and 0 bases respectively, with 7 bases between them. The CDR3 covers 14 residues. Germline V gene sequence: CDR1 LGHDT, CDR2 YNNKEL (reference sequence). The CDR3 bases are TGTGCCAGCAGCCCGACCGTCTCTGGAAACACCATATATTTT. The encoded protein is CASSPTVSGNTIYF.

The chain has TRBV7-2 and TRBJ2-5; the match to TRBD2 covers 11 bases. This CDR3 has 19 residues. CDR1 and CDR2 from the germline V gene are SGHTA and FQGNSA. The ends lost 4 bases at V and 4 bases at J; junction bases unmatched: 17. The CDR3 bases are TGTGCCAGCAGCTCCCCCCCGGGACTAGCGGTCAGAGGGGTAGAGACCCAGTACTTC. It yields the protein CASSSPPGLAVRGVETQYF.

The chain couples TRBV18 to TRBJ2-2, with 9 bases fitting TRBD1. The CDR3 spans 16 residues. The trim removed 5 bases at V and 5 bases at J, leaving 9 bases unmatched. Germline CDR1 and CDR2: KGHSH and LQKENI. The CDR3 nucleotides read TGTGCCAGCTCATCGACCGCGACAGGGGGTACCGGGGAGCTGTTTTTT. Amino acid sequence: CASSSTATGGTGELFF.

This chain uses TRBV29-1 with TRBJ2-1; D not resolved. Trimming took 2 bases from V and 5 from J, leaving 10 bases between them. CDR1 is SQVTM, CDR2 ANQGSEA, per germline. This CDR3 spans 13 amino acids. CDR3 nucleotides: TGCAGCGTTGAAAGCGCCCAACACAATGAGCAGTTCTTC. Its translation is CSVESAQHNEQFF.

This chain uses TRBV9 with TRBJ1-5; no clear D gene. The CDR3 contains 14 residues. The V end lost 2 bases, the J end lost 0 bases, and 6 bases lay between the germline ends. Germline CDR1 reads SGDLS; CDR2 reads YYNGEE. The CDR3 region has the DNA TGTGCCAGCAGCGTTACAGATAGCAATCAGCCCCAGCATTTT. Protein sequence: CASSVTDSNQPQHF. The full variable domain, rest sourced from reference TRBV9 and TRBJ1-5, is DSGVTQTPKHLITATGQRVTLRCSPRSGDLSVYWYQQSLDQGLQFLIQYYNGEERAKGNILERFSAQQFPDLHSELNLSSLELGDSALYFCASSVTDSNQPQHFGDGTRLSIL.

This chain joins TRBV21-1 and TRBJ2-7; TRBD2, the table's D call, lacks a check against the DNA. TRBV21-1 is termed a pseudogene. The CDR3 consists of 16 residues. CDR3 loop: CASSKEGRRISYEQYF. CDR3 bases: TGTGCCAGCAGCAAAGAAGGGAGGCGCATCTCCTACGAGCAGTACTTC.

V is TRBV6-5 and J is TRBJ1-1; the match to TRBD1 covers 8 bases. The V segment lost 7 bases and the J segment 5 bases; nucleotides outside the gene matches: 12. This CDR3 has 15 residues. CDR1 is MNHEY, CDR2 SVGAGI, per germline. CDR3 loop: CASNFRTGWGTEAFF. CDR3 nucleotide sequence: TGTGCCAGCAATTTCCGGACAGGGTGGGGGACTGAAGCTTTCTTT.

The chain employs TRBV5-1 and TRBJ2-1; perhaps TRBD1 as D (6 bases). The CDR3 covers 15 residues. Germline V gene lookup returns CDR1 SGHRS and CDR2 YFSETQ. With 1 base removed from V and 1 base from J, the gap between germline ends came to 9 bases. CDR3 protein: CASSLKQGSYNEQFF. The CDR3 DNA follows: TGCGCCAGCAGCTTGAAACAGGGATCCTACAATGAGCAGTTCTTC. Based on the CDR3 plus reference TRBV5-1 and TRBJ2-1, the full variable domain is KAGVTQTPRYLIKTRGQQVTLSCSPISGHRSVSWYQQTPGQGLQFLFEYFSETQRNKGNFPGRFSGRQFSNSRSEMNVSTLELGDSALYLCASSLKQGSYNEQFFGPGTRLTVL.

The chain is built from TRBV27 and TRBJ2-1, with D perhaps TRBD2 (6 bases). The CDR3 extends over 17 amino acids. CDR1 and CDR2 from the germline V gene are MNHEY and SMNVEV (reference sequence). V gave up 5 bases and J gave up 1 base, with 18 bases separating them. DNA of the CDR3: TGTGCCAGCAGTAGACTAGTTGTCGCCCAGTCCTACAATGAGCAGTTCTTC. Its protein product is CASSRLVVAQSYNEQFF.

The chain couples TRBV10-3 to TRBJ2-1; D is undetermined. The germline CDR1 and CDR2 sequences are ENHRY and SYGVKD. V lost 0 bases, J lost 0 bases, and 9 bases lay in between. The CDR3 totals 16 residues. The CDR3 loop is CAISESSMGSYNEQFF. CDR3 coding DNA: TGTGCCATCAGTGAGTCCTCTATGGGCTCCTACAATGAGCAGTTCTTC.

The chain joins TRBV3-1 (or the pseudogene TRBV3-2) to TRBJ2-7, with D possibly being TRBD2 (6 bases). The CDR3 has 16 amino acids. The germline gives CDR1 LGHDT, CDR2 YNNKEL (reference sequence). Trimming shortened V by 6 bases and J by 0 bases, and 18 bases separated the two germline ends. CDR3 sequence reads: CASSQRRGGHSYEQYF. CDR3 DNA sequence: TGTGCCAGCAGTCAGAGGCGGGGCGGACACTCCTACGAGCAGTACTTC.

A remark on this clone: The sample has other DNA sequences that encode this CDR3 too. The chain carries TRBV2 and TRBJ2-1, with 12 bases that match TRBD2. Germline CDR1 is SNHLY and CDR2 is FYNNEI. The CDR3 contains 15 residues. The ends lost 4 bases at V and 3 bases at J; junction bases unmatched: 1. The CDR3: CASSGGLAGYNEQFF. In DNA, the CDR3 is TGTGCCAGCAGTGGGGGACTAGCGGGCTACAATGAGCAGTTCTTC.

This chain connects TRBV27 to TRBJ2-5; 7 positions agree with TRBD1. The CDR3 contains 15 residues. Germline V CDR1 and CDR2: MNHEY, SMNVEV (reference sequence). The trim removed 8 bases at V and 5 bases at J, leaving 14 bases unmatched. CDR3 nucleotides: TGTGCCAGCCGGGGTTCAGACAGGGCGCGGGAGACCCAGTACTTC. Protein sequence: CASRGSDRARETQYF.

The genes are TRBV6-6 and TRBJ1-1; D not certain. The CDR3 is 12 amino acids. Germline loops: CDR1 MNHNY, CDR2 SVGAGI (reference sequence). The V gene lost 7 bases and the J gene lost 0 bases, with 6 bases spanning the gap. This CDR3 reads CASTLMNTEAFF. CDR3 bases: TGTGCCAGCACCCTGATGAACACTGAAGCTTTCTTT.

The V and J genes are TRBV19 and TRBJ2-1; 10 bases agree with TRBD2. The J segment lost 6 bases and the V segment lost 7 bases, leaving 9 bases of the junction unmatched. This CDR3 is 15 amino acids long. CDR1 and CDR2 (germline): LNHDA, SQIVND (reference sequence). The CDR3 is CASTRSGRFSNEQFF. The CDR3 bases are TGTGCCAGTACCCGTAGCGGGAGGTTCTCCAATGAGCAGTTCTTC.

The chain carries TRBV5-1 and TRBJ2-5; unclear D gene. Germline assignment: CDR1 SGHRS and CDR2 YFSETQ. CDR3 length: 12 amino acids. With 4 bases removed from V and 1 base from J, the gap between germline ends came to 5 bases. CDR3 sequence reads: CASSILQETQYF. As DNA, the CDR3 is TGCGCCAGCAGCATCCTCCAAGAGACCCAGTACTTC.

The chain recombines TRBV2 with TRBJ2-3; D not certain. Germline V gene lookup returns CDR1 SNHLY and CDR2 FYNNEI. The CDR3 length is 14 residues. Between the trimmed V and J ends, which lost 6 bases and 0 bases, there was a span of 10 bases. The CDR3 sequence: CASRGNPSTDTQYF. The DNA of the CDR3 is TGTGCCAGCAGAGGAAACCCGAGCACAGATACGCAGTATTTT.

The chain is built from TRBV9 and TRBJ2-1; the match to TRBD2 covers 11 bases. The J segment lost 3 bases and the V segment lost 3 bases, leaving 2 bases of the junction unmatched. There are 15 residues in the CDR3. Germline CDR1 reads SGDLS; CDR2 reads YYNGEE. The CDR3 DNA follows: TGTGCCAGCAGCGCACTAGCGGGAGTCTACAATGAGCAGTTCTTC. Residues: CASSALAGVYNEQFF.

This chain joins TRBV19 and TRBJ1-2; tentatively, D is TRBD1 (5 bases). This CDR3 comprises 15 residues. In germline, CDR1 is LNHDA, CDR2 SQIVND (reference sequence). Trimming stripped 7 bases from V and 0 bases from J, with 15 bases between. The CDR3 region has the DNA TGTGCCAGTACCGTCGGCAGGGTTGCTAACTATGGCTACACCTTC. Translation gives CASTVGRVANYGYTF.

The chain combines TRBV28 with TRBJ1-6, with D hard to call. CDR3 size: 15 residues. The germline CDR1 and CDR2 sequences are MDHEN and SYDVKM. V lost 8 bases and J lost 3, with 14 bases in between. CDR3 region: CASLKSGFYNSPLHF. The CDR3 DNA is TGTGCCAGCTTGAAGTCGGGGTTCTATAATTCACCCCTCCACTTT.

The J gene is TRBJ2-7, the V gene TRBV4-3; 7 bases are a match to TRBD2. From germline, CDR1 is LGHNA and CDR2 YSLEER. The trim removed 1 base at V and 4 bases at J, leaving 10 bases unmatched. The CDR3 has 16 residues. The CDR3: CASSQALGSGRYEQYF. DNA for the CDR3: TGCGCCAGCAGCCAAGCCCTTGGGTCCGGGAGGTACGAGCAGTACTTC.